This section outlines one TCR beta chain sequence together with its context. The antigen remains unidentified. The sample belongs to a study of siplizumab effects on memory and regulatory T cells. Study conclusions and caveats: Unstimulated naive T cells seemed to show more diversity than memory cells did, and they also seemed to be among the major contributors to the alloresponse.

Germline lookup yields CDR1 SGDLS and CDR2 YYNGEE. The J segment lost 5 bases and the V segment lost 0 bases, leaving 6 bases of the junction unmatched. The CDR3 extends over 16 amino acids. Clones were sequenced by immunoSEQ multiplex PCR, and TCRdb holds only the in-frame ones, with some missing. The sample carries over 65,000 clones, 95% recorded once. Material for sequencing was CD8+ T cells sorted from blood. V usage is TRBV9 and J usage is TRBJ2-3; TRBD2 agrees at 10 bases. The sequence was collected from a human donor in good health. The CDR3 DNA sequence: TGTGCCAGCAGCGTAGAGGGTGCTAGCGGGAGAGATACGCAGTATTTT. This gives the protein CASSVEGASGRDTQYF.